Shown below are 16 T cell receptor beta chains from a single sample sequenced in a study of CD4 T cells in relation to SARS-CoV-2 and coronaviruses. Profiled with immunoSEQ multiplex PCR; TCRdb holds only in-frame clones, not every one. The repertoire holds 35,000 to 40,000 clones, with roughly 80% as singletons. The antigens these receptors bind are not known. The specimen sequenced was memory CD4+ T cells from PBMCs, cultured in vitro. Receptor source: an adult with COVID-19.

The rearrangement links TRBV7-9 to TRBJ2-7, with a tentative D call TRBD2 (6 bases). Germline V gene data show CDR1 as SEHNR and CDR2 as FQNEAQ (reference sequence). This CDR3 is 14 amino acids long. The V end lost 5 bases, the J end lost 7 bases, and 18 bases lay between the germline ends. CDR3 protein: CASSRRTTHWEQYF. The CDR3 region has the DNA TGTGCCAGCAGCCGAAGGACTACTCATTGGGAGCAGTACTTC.

This rearrangement joins TRBV3-1 (or the pseudogene TRBV3-2) to TRBJ2-3; 10 bases fit TRBD2. With 6 bases clipped from V and 2 bases from J, the junction kept 8 bases outside the gene matches. This CDR3 contains 16 residues. CDR1 is LGHDT, CDR2 YNNKEL, per germline (reference sequence). In DNA, the CDR3 is TGTGCCAGCAGACAACGACTAGCGGGTGACACAGATACGCAGTATTTT. It encodes CASRQRLAGDTDTQYF.

This chain uses TRBV24-1 with TRBJ2-1, with D uncertain. The germline V gene has CDR1 KGHDR and CDR2 SFDVKD. Trimming took 3 bases from V and 0 from J, leaving 11 bases between them. The CDR3 extends over 16 amino acids. In nucleotides, the CDR3 is TGTGCCACCAGTGATCCCGGACCAAGCTCCTACAATGAGCAGTTCTTC. Translation gives CATSDPGPSSYNEQFF.

The rearrangement joins TRBV5-5 to TRBJ2-5; D not certain. This CDR3 has 17 residues. Germline V gives CDR1 SGHKS, CDR2 YYEKEE (reference sequence). V lost 1 base, J lost 0 bases, and 16 bases lay in between. CDR3 in DNA: TGTGCCAGCAGCTTGTTCGTGGTCAGGAAGTACCAAGAGACCCAGTACTTC. Its protein is CASSLFVVRKYQETQYF.

This chain links TRBV6-1 with TRBJ2-1, with 8 bases matching TRBD2. Germline values: CDR1 MNHNS, CDR2 SASEGT. The junction had 8 bases not matched to a gene; V was cut back by 3 bases and J by 7 bases. The length of the CDR3 is 15 residues. CDR3 protein: CASSDGVAGLNEQFF. CDR3 coding DNA: TGTGCCAGCAGTGATGGAGTAGCGGGATTAAATGAGCAGTTCTTC.

The chain carries TRBV10-3 and TRBJ1-1; D gene ambiguous. Germline assignment: CDR1 ENHRY and CDR2 SYGVKD. With 10 bases removed from V and 5 bases from J, the gap between germline ends came to 14 bases. The CDR3 has 12 residues. The CDR3: CATIGYSTEAFF. Here the CDR3 DNA reads TGTGCCACGATAGGGTATTCGACTGAAGCTTTCTTT.

The chain employs TRBV11-3 and TRBJ2-2, with 7 nucleotides matching TRBD2. The germline V gene has CDR1 SGHNT and CDR2 YENEEA. The CDR3 loop spans 14 amino acids. V lost 5 bases, J lost 3 bases, and 3 bases stayed unmatched. The CDR3 DNA reads as TGTGCCAGCAGCCTAGGACTAGACACCGGGGAGCTGTTTTTT. It is translated as CASSLGLDTGELFF.

For this clone: The DNA is left out, because the CDR3 cannot be placed on it with certainty; the CDR3 is given as TCRdb lists it. The CDR3 protein is CASHSGPAGYTF. The V and J genes are TRBV9 and TRBJ1-2. CDR1 is SGDLS and CDR2 is YYNGEE in the germline V gene. The CDR3 is 12 amino acids in total, end residues counted.

The rearrangement links TRBV5-4 to TRBJ2-1; 9 bases are shared with TRBD2. Germline V CDR1 and CDR2: SGHNT, YYREEE (reference sequence). Losses at the gene ends were 0 bases for V and 5 bases for J; bases not matched to a gene: 0. The CDR3 length is 14 residues. Written as DNA, the CDR3 is TGTGCCAGCAGCTTGGGACTAGCGGACAATGAGCAGTTCTTC. Amino acid sequence: CASSLGLADNEQFF.

The gene calls are TRBV11-2 and TRBJ1-5; D is possibly TRBD1 (5 bases). Trimming took off 3 bases at V and 0 bases at J, with 9 bases between the two ends. The CDR3 runs to 15 residues. Germline loops: CDR1 SGHAT, CDR2 FQNNGV. The CDR3 DNA follows: TGTGCCAGCAGCTTCTCAGGGAGTAGCAATCAGCCCCAGCATTTT. Its translation: CASSFSGSSNQPQHF.

The chain's CDR3 is CASSSNYEQYF. CDR3 nucleotide sequence: TGTGCCAGCAGCTCCAACTACGAGCAGTACTTC. The gene calls are TRBV7-9 and TRBJ2-7, with no clear D. The germline V and J ends were trimmed by 4 bases and 3 bases, with 4 bases remaining between them. CDR3 length equals 11 residues. The germline gives CDR1 SEHNR, CDR2 FQNEAQ (reference sequence).

V and J are TRBV7-2 and TRBJ1-4, with no clear D. There are 13 residues in the CDR3. The germline V and J ends were trimmed by 0 bases and 6 bases, with 5 bases remaining between them. Germline CDR1 SGHTA, CDR2 FQGNSA. The CDR3 is CASSLARDEKLFF. For the CDR3, the DNA is TGTGCCAGCAGCTTAGCCCGAGATGAAAAACTGTTTTTT.

The chain employs TRBV5-6 and TRBJ1-1; D unclear. The CDR3 is 15 residues long. Trimming shortened V by 3 bases and J by 0 bases, and 12 bases separated the two germline ends. From germline, CDR1 is SGHDT and CDR2 YYEEEE. CDR3 DNA: TGTGCCAGCAGCTCGCCAAGGGTCGTGAACACTGAAGCTTTCTTT. Its translation: CASSSPRVVNTEAFF.

This clone appeared a few times. The rearrangement joins TRBV6-1 to TRBJ2-7; TRBD2 agrees at 10 bases. Germline trimming cut 1 base from V and 4 bases from J; bases unmatched to any gene: 4. Germline values: CDR1 MNHNS, CDR2 SASEGT. This CDR3 is built from 15 residues. The CDR3 DNA follows: TGTGCCAGCAGTGAAGGGGCTAGCGGGAGTTACGAGCAGTACTTC. Its protein product is CASSEGASGSYEQYF.

The chain is built from TRBV10-3 and TRBJ2-1; 7 bases match TRBD1. CDR1 ENHRY and CDR2 SYGVKD come from the germline V gene. CDR3 length: 16 residues. V was pared by 6 bases and J by 7 bases, with 15 bases of the junction left unmatched. DNA for the CDR3: TGTGCCATCAGCGAGACCGGGGCACAGGGGTTTAATGAGCAGTTCTTC. Its translation is CAISETGAQGFNEQFF.

J is TRBJ2-3 and V is TRBV4-3; D remains ambiguous. V lost 1 base to trimming and J lost 0 bases, with 5 bases between them. The CDR3 sequence is 14 residues long. The germline CDR1 and CDR2 sequences are LGHNA and YSLEER. CDR3 nucleotide sequence: TGCGCCAGCAGCCAAGCACGGAGCACAGATACGCAGTATTTT. It specifies CASSQARSTDTQYF.